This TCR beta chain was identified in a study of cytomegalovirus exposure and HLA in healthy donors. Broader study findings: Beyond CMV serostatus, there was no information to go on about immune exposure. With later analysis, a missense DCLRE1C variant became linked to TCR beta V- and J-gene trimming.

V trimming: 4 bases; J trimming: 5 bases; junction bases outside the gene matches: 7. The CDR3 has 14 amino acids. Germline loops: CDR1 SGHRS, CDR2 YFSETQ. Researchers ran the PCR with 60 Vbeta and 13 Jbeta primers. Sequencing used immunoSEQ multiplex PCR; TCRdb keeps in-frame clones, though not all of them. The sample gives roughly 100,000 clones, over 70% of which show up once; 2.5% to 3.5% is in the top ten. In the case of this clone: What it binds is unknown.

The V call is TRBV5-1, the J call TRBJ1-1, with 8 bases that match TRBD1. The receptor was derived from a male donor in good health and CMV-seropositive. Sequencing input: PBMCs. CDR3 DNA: TGCGCCAGCAGCCCCACAGGGGGATATACTGAAGCTTTCTTT. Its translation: CASSPTGGYTEAFF.